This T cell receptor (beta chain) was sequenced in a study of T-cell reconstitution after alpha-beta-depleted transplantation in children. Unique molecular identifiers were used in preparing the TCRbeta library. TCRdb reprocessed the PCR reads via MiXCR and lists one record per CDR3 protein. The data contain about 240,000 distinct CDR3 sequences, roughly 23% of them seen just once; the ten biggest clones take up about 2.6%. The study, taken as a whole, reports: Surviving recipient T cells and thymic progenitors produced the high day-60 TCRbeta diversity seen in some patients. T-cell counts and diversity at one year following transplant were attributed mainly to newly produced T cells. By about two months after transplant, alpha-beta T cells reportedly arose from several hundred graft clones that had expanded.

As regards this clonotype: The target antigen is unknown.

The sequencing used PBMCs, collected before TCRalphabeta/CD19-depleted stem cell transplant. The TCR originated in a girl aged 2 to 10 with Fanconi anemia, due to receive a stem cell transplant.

This CDR3 is CASSLAVGAYYEQYF. The CDR3 bases are TGTGCCAGCAGCTTAGCAGTGGGGGCCTACTACGAGCAGTACTTC. V and J are TRBV7-2 and TRBJ2-7, with D possibly TRBD1 on 6 matching bases. CDR3 length: 15 amino acids. Germline assignment: CDR1 SGHTA and CDR2 FQGNSA. Trimming left V 0 bases short and J 3 bases short, with 12 bases between.